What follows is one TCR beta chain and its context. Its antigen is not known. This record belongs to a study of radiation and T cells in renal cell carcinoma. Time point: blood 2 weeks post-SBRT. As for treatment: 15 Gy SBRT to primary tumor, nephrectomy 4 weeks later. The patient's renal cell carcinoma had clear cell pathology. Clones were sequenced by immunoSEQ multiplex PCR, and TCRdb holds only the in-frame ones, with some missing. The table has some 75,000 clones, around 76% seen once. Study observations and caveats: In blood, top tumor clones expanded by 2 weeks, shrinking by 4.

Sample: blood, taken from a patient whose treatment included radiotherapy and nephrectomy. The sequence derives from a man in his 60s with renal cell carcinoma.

The CDR3 here is CASSFEQQGFKGTGENIQYF. For the CDR3, the DNA is TGTGCCAGCAGCTTTGAACAACAGGGGTTTAAGGGGACGGGGGAAAACATTCAGTACTTC. V is TRBV12-1 and J is TRBJ2-4; TRBD1 was called by the table and not checked on the DNA. TRBV12-1 is designated a pseudogene. CDR3 length: 20 residues.